This T cell receptor beta chain was recorded in a study of blood T cell repertoires in COVID-19. Study information: Material from acute and convalescent COVID-19 was sourced from the United States, Italy and Spain. In each case, the material was cDNA or gDNA derived from T cells, B-cell-depleted T cells, or PBMCs.

As originally analysed: Reference gene primer amplification yielded estimated nucleated cell counts. Repertoires were generated with immunoSEQ multiplex PCR, while TCRdb's copy carries only in-frame clones and drops some. V and J calls and clone size are copied from that table; D and trimming were computed from the DNA. The data hold roughly 200,000 clones, with around four fifths observed a single time. This clone was counted once. The source is a human donor in a cohort sampled during active COVID-19. The sequenced material came from peripheral blood.

The CDR3, as DNA: TGTGCCAGCAGTGGAGTAGCCAGCGGTTACAACTATGGCTACACCTTC. It specifies CASSGVASGYNYGYTF. V is TRBV6-1 and J is TRBJ1-2; D ambiguous. The CDR3 runs 16 residues. Germline CDR1 MNHNS, CDR2 SASEGT. V lost 4 bases, J lost 2 bases, and 17 bases lay in between.